Ten or more counts support the clone carrying this T cell receptor (beta chain). Its target is unknown. Healthy Caucasians, and only they, were the donors. The source of the sample is a study of identical twins. Study-wide results and limits: Low generation probability was overrepresented in out-of-frame alpha sequences shared by twins. Invariant MAIT and iNKT cells may have partly biased zero-insertion analyses.

Deletions cut 2 bases from V and 4 bases from J, with 12 bases between. Germline values: CDR1 SGHDN, CDR2 FVKESK. The CDR3 has 15 residues. A universal primer site was incorporated via template switching, and the cDNA contained unique molecular identifiers. TCRdb reprocessed the 5' RACE reads via MiXCR and lists one record per CDR3 protein. The sample includes fewer than 650,000 distinct CDR3 sequences, 9.5% to 10% of them seen just once. These data were likewise used in another study, on yellow fever vaccine responses in identical twins.

This receptor was identified in a woman aged 18-35 years in good health. The rearrangement links TRBV14 to TRBJ2-1; possibly TRBD1 for D (5 bases). What was sequenced was PBMCs. DNA for the CDR3: TGTGCCAGCAGCCAATTCAGACAGAAGTACAATGAGCAGTTCTTC. The encoded protein is CASSQFRQKYNEQFF.